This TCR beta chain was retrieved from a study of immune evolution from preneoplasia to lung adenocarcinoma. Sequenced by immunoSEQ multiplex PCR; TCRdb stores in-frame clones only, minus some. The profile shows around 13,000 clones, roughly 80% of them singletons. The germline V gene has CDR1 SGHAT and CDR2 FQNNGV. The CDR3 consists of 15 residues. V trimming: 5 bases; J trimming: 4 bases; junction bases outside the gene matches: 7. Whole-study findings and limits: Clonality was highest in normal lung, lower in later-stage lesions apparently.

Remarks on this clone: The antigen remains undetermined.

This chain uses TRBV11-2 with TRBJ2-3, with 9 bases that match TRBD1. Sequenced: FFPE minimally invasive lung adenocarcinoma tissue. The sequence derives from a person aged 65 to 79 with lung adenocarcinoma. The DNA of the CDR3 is TGTGCCAGCAGCAACCGGGACAGGGTCTCAGATACGCAGTATTTT. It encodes CASSNRDRVSDTQYF.